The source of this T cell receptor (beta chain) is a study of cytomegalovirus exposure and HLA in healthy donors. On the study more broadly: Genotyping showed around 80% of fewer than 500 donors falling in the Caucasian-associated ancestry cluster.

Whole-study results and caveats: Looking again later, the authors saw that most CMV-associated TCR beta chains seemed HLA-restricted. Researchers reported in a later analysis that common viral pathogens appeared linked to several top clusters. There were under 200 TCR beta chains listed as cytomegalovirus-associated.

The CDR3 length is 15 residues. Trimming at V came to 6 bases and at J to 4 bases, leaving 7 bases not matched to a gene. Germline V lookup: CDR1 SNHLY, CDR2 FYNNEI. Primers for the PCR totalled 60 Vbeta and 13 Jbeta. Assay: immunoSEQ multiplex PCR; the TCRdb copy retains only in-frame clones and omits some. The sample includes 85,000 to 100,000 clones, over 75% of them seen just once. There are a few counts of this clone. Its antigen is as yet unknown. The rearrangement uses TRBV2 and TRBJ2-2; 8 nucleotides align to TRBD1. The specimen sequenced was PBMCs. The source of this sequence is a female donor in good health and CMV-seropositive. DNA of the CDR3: TGTGCCAGCAGCCACGGGACAGGACTCACCGGGGAGCTGTTTTTT. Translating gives CASSHGTGLTGELFF.